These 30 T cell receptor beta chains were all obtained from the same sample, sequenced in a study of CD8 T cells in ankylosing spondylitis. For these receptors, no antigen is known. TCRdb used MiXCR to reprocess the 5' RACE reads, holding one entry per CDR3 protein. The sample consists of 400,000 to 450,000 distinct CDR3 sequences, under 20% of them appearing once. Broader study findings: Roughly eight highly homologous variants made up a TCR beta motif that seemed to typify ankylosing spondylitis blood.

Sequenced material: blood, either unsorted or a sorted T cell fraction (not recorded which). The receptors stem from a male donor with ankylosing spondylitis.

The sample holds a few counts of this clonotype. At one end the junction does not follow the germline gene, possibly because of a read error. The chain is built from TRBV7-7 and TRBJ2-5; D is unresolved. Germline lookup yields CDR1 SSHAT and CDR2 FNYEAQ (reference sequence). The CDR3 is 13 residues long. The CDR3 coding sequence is TGTGCTAGCAGCTCCGGGTTAGGGGAGACCCAGTACTTC. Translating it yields CASSSGLGETQYF.

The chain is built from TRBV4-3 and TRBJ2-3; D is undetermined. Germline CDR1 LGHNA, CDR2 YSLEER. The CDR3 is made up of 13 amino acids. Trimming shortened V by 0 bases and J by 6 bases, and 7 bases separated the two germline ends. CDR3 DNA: TGCGCCAGCAGCCAAGATTGGTCCGATACGCAGTATTTT. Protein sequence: CASSQDWSDTQYF.

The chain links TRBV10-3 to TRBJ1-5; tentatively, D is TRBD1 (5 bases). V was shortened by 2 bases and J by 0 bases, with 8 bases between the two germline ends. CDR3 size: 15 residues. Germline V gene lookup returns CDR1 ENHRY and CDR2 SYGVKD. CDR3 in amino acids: CAISEGGNSNQPQHF. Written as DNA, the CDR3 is TGTGCCATCAGTGAGGGGGGGAATAGCAATCAGCCCCAGCATTTT.

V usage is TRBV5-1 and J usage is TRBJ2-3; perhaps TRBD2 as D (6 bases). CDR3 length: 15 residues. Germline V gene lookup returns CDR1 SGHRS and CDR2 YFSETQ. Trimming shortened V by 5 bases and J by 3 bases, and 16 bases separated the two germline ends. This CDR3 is CASSPDSGWTDTQYF. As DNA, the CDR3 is TGCGCCAGCAGTCCCGACAGCGGGTGGACAGATACGCAGTATTTT.

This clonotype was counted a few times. The CDR3 loop reads CASSQTFLALAYNEQFF. CDR3 DNA sequence: TGTGCCAGCAGCCAAACGTTTTTGGCCTTAGCCTACAATGAGCAGTTCTTC. This rearrangement joins TRBV14 to TRBJ2-1, with D uncertain. The CDR3 length is 17 residues. Germline V CDR1 and CDR2: SGHDN, FVKESK. Trimming cost V 2 bases and J 2 bases, with 16 bases left between them.

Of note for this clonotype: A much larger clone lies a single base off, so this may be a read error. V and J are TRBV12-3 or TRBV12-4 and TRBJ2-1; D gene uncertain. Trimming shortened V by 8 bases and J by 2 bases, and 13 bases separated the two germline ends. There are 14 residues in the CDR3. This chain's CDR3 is CASGHLSPYNEQFF. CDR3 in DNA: TGTGCCAGCGGCCACTTGAGCCCCTACAATGAGCAGTTCTTC.

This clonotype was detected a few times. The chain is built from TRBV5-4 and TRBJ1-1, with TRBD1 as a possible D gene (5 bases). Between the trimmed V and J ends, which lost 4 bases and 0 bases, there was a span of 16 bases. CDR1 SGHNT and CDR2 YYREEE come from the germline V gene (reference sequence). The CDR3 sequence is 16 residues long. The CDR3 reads CASSRGTGRMNTEAFF. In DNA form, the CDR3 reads TGTGCCAGCAGCCGGGGAACGGGACGGATGAACACTGAAGCTTTCTTT.

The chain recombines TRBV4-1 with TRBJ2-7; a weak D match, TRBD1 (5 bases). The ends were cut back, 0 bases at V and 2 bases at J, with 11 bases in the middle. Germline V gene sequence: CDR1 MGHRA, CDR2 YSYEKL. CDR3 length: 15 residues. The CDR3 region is CASSQDNRGTYEQYF. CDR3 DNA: TGCGCCAGCAGCCAAGACAATAGGGGTACCTACGAGCAGTACTTC.

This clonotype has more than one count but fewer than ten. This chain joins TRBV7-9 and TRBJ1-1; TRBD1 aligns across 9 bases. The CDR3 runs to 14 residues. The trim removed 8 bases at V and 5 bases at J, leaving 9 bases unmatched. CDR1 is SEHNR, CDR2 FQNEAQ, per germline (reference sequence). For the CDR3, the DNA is TGTGCCAGCGGCCCACAGGGGGCTCGGACTGAAGCTTTCTTT. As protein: CASGPQGARTEAFF.

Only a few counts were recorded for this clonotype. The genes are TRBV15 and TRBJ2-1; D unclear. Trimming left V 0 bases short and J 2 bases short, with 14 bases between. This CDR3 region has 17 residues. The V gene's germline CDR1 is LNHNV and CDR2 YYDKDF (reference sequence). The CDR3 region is CATSREGWGSPYNEQFF. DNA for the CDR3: TGTGCCACCAGCAGAGAGGGGTGGGGATCCCCCTACAATGAGCAGTTCTTC.

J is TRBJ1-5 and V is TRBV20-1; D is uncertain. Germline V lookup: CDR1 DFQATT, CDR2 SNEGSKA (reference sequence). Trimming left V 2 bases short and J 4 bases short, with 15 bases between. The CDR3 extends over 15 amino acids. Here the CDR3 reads CSARFIGSRNQPQHF. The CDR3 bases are TGCAGTGCTAGATTTATAGGTTCGAGGAATCAGCCCCAGCATTTT.

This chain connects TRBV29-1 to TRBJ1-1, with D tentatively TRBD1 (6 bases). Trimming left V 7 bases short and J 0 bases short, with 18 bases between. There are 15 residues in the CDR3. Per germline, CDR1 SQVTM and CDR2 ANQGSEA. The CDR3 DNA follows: TGCAGCGCGGATAATCGAGGGGGGTTGAACACTGAAGCTTTCTTT. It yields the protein CSADNRGGLNTEAFF.

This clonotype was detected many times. The CDR3 sequence: CASSLGDVSGANVLTF. CDR3 DNA: TGCGCCAGCAGCTTGGGGGACGTCTCTGGGGCCAACGTCCTGACTTTC. This chain joins TRBV5-1 and TRBJ2-6, with D perhaps TRBD1 or TRBD2 (5 bases each). In germline, CDR1 is SGHRS, CDR2 YFSETQ. The CDR3 has 16 amino acids. V gave up 0 bases and J gave up 0 bases, with 7 bases separating them. Complete variable domain (other parts from reference TRBV5-1 and TRBJ2-6): KAGVTQTPRYLIKTRGQQVTLSCSPISGHRSVSWYQQTPGQGLQFLFEYFSETQRNKGNFPGRFSGRQFSNSRSEMNVSTLELGDSALYLCASSLGDVSGANVLTFGAGSRLTVL.

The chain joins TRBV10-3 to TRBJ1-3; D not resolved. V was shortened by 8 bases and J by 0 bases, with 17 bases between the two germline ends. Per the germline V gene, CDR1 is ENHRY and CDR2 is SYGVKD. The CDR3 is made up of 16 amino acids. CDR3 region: CAIGSGQQHSGNTIYF. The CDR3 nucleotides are TGTGCCATCGGATCGGGTCAGCAACACTCTGGAAACACCATATATTTT.

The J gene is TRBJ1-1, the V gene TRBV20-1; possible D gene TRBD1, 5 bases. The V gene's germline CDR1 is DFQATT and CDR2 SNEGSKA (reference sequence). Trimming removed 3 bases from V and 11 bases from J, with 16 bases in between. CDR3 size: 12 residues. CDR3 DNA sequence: TGCAGTGCTAGTCGGAGGGGTGGATATGCTTTCTTT. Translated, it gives CSASRRGGYAFF.

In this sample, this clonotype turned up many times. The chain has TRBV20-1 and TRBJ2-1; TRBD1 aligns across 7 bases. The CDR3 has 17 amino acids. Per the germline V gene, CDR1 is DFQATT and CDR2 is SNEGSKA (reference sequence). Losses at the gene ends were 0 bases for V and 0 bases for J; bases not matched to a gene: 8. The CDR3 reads CSARDRGAGGSYNEQFF. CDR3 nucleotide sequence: TGCAGTGCTAGAGATAGAGGTGCAGGGGGCTCCTACAATGAGCAGTTCTTC.

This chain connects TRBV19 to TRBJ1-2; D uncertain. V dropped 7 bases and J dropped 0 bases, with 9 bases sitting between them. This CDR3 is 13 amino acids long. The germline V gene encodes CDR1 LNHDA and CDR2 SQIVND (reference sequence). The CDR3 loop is CASTPGSNYGYTF. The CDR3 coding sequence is TGTGCCAGTACCCCGGGGTCTAACTATGGCTACACCTTC.

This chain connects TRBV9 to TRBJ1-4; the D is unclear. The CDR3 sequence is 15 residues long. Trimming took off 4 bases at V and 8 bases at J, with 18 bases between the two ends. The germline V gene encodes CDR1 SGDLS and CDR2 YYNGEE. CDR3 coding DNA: TGTGCCAGCAGCACCCTCCGGGCCGGAGAGGAAAAACTGTTTTTT. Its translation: CASSTLRAGEEKLFF.

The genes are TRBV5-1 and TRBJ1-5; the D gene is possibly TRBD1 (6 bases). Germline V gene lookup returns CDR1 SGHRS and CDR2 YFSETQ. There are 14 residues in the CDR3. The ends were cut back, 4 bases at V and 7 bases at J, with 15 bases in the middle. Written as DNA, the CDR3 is TGCGCCAGCAGCCCCACAGCAGGGGAACAGCCCCAGCATTTT. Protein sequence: CASSPTAGEQPQHF.

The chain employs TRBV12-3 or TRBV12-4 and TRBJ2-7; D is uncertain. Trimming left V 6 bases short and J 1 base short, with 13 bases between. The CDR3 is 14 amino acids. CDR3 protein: CASSRNGGSYEQYF. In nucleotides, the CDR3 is TGTGCCAGCAGCCGGAATGGTGGGTCCTACGAGCAGTACTTC.

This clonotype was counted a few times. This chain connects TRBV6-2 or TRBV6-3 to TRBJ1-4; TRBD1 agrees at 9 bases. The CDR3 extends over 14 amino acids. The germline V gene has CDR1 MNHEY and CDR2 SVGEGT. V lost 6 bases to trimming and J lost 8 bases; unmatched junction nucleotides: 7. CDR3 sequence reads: CASSDRTGVEKLFF. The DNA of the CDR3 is TGTGCCAGCAGCGACCGGACAGGGGTCGAAAAACTGTTTTTT.

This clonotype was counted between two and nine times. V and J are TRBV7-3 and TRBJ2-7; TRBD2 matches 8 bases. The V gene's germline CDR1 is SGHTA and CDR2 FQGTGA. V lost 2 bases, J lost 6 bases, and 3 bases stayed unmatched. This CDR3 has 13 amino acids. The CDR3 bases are TGTGCCAGCAGCTTAGGGGGACTAGGCGAGCAGTACTTC. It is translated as CASSLGGLGEQYF.

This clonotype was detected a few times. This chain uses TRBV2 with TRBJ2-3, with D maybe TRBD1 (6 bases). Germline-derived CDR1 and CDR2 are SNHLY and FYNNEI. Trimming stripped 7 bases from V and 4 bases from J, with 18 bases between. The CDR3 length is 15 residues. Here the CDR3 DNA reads TGTGCCAGCACACGAGGAACAGGGAGAGCAGATACGCAGTATTTT. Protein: CASTRGTGRADTQYF.

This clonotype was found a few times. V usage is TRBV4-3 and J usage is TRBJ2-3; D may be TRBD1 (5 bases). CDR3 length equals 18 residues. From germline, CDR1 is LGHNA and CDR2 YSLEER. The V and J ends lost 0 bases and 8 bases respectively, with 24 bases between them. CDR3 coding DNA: TGCGCCAGCAGCCAAGACTACGCGGCAGGAACAGGCACCCCTACGCAGTATTTT. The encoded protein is CASSQDYAAGTGTPTQYF.

CDR3 amino acids: CASSPNLVKESNQPQHF. The CDR3 nucleotides read TGTGCCAGCAGCCCAAACCTCGTCAAGGAGAGCAATCAGCCCCAGCATTTT. V is TRBV9 and J is TRBJ1-5; D unclear. The CDR3 consists of 17 residues. The V gene lost 4 bases and the J gene lost 1 base, with 18 bases spanning the gap. Germline CDR1 is SGDLS and CDR2 is YYNGEE. Full variable domain (missing parts from reference TRBV9 and TRBJ1-5): DSGVTQTPKHLITATGQRVTLRCSPRSGDLSVYWYQQSLDQGLQFLIQYYNGEERAKGNILERFSAQQFPDLHSELNLSSLELGDSALYFCASSPNLVKESNQPQHFGDGTRLSIL.

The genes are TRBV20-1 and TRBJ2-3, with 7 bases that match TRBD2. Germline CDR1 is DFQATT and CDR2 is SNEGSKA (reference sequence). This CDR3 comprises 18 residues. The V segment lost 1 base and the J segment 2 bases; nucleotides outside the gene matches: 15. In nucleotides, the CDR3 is TGCAGTGCTAGAGGGGGGAGCGGGGCGGGGAGCCCCACAGATACGCAGTATTTT. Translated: CSARGGSGAGSPTDTQYF.

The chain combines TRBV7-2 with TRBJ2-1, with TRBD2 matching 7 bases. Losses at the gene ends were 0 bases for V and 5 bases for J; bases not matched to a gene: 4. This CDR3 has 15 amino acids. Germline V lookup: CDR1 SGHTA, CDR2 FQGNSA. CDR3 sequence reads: CASSLALGGNNEQFF. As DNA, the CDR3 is TGTGCCAGCAGCTTAGCGTTGGGGGGGAACAATGAGCAGTTCTTC.

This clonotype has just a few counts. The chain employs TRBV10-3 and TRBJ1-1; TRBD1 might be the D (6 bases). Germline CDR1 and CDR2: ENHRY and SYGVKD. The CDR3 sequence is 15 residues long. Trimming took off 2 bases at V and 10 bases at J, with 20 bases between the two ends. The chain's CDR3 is CAISEAGAPVGRAFF. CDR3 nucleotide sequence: TGTGCCATCAGTGAGGCAGGGGCCCCGGTAGGGCGAGCTTTCTTT.

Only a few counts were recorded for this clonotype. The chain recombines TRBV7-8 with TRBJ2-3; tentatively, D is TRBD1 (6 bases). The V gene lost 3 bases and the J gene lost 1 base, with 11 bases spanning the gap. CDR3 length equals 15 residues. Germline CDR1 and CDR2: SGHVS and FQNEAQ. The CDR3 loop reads CASSLVNRGTDTQYF. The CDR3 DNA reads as TGTGCCAGCAGCTTGGTGAACAGGGGCACAGATACGCAGTATTTT.

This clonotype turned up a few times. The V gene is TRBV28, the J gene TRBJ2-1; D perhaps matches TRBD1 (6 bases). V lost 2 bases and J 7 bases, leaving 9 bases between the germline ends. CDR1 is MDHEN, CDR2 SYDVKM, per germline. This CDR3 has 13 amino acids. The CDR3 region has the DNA TGTGCCAGCAGTTTACCAGGGGAGAATGAGCAGTTCTTC. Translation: CASSLPGENEQFF.